This entry lists 15 T cell receptor beta chains sequenced from one sample in a study of shared clonotypes between healthy human individuals. The repertoire was sequenced with immunoSEQ multiplex PCR; TCRdb's copy has only in-frame clones and lacks some. This sample yields about 680,000 clones, of which under 95% are seen a single time; about 24% belongs to the top ten. In the naive CD8 group, cells lacked CD45RO and were positively selected for CCR7, so terminally differentiated effector memory CD45RA+ cells were left out. Specimen: naive CD8+ T cells sorted from blood. The receptors stem from a man aged 25-45 years in good health.

A note on this clone: At one of its ends the junction is not consistent with the germline gene, which may arise from a read error. This chain links TRBV7-7 with TRBJ2-2, with 7 bases fitting TRBD2. The CDR3 has 14 residues. From germline, CDR1 is SSHAT and CDR2 FNYEAQ (reference sequence). Here the CDR3 DNA reads TGTGCTAGCAGCTTAAGCGGGATCGGCGGGGAGCTGTTTTTT. Translating it yields CASSLSGIGGELFF.

The chain combines TRBV4-2 with TRBJ2-1; a weak D match, TRBD2 (6 bases). The CDR3 is 13 residues long. V was trimmed by 2 bases and J by 8 bases, leaving 10 bases between them. The germline gives CDR1 LGHNA, CDR2 YNFKEQ. This chain's CDR3 is CASSQPGSDEQFF. The CDR3 DNA is TGTGCCAGCAGCCAACCCGGGAGTGATGAGCAGTTCTTC.

The chain employs TRBV13 and TRBJ2-1; possible D gene TRBD2, 6 bases. Germline values: CDR1 PRHDT, CDR2 FYEKMQ (reference sequence). Trimming removed 5 bases at V and 8 bases at J, with 19 bases between. This CDR3 is built from 15 residues. For the CDR3, the DNA is TGTGCCAGCAGCCCCAGAGGGACTCCAACGGATGAGCAGTTCTTC. Encoded protein: CASSPRGTPTDEQFF.

CDR3 sequence (DNA): TGTGCCAGCAGCCCCCGAATAGCGGCTTACAATGAGCAGTTCTTC. It encodes CASSPRIAAYNEQFF. The genes are TRBV7-6 and TRBJ2-1, with D possibly being TRBD2 (6 bases). CDR3 length equals 15 residues. V was trimmed by 5 bases and J by 4 bases, leaving 15 bases between them. Germline CDR1 and CDR2: SGHVS and FNYEAQ.

This rearrangement joins TRBV4-1 to TRBJ1-5; the D is unclear. This CDR3 is built from 13 residues. Germline V CDR1 and CDR2: MGHRA, YSYEKL. Trimming pared 0 bases from V and 0 bases from J, leaving 0 bases between. The CDR3, as DNA: TGCGCCAGCAGCCAAGATAGCAATCAGCCCCAGCATTTT. This encodes CASSQDSNQPQHF.

This sequence joins TRBV5-7 and TRBJ2-7, with 7 bases identical to TRBD1. TRBV5-7 is an ORF for which the function is uncertain. After removal of 4 bases from V and 1 base from J, the junction contained 5 bases not matched to a gene. The CDR3 has 14 residues. The chain's CDR3 is CASSDRVRSYEQYF. CDR3 coding DNA: TGTGCCAGCAGCGACAGGGTTAGATCCTACGAGCAGTACTTC.

The chain uses TRBV6-6 and TRBJ2-1; D is undetermined. The V end lost 5 bases, the J end lost 0 bases, and 8 bases lay between the germline ends. The CDR3 has 14 amino acids. In germline, CDR1 is MNHNY, CDR2 SVGAGI (reference sequence). CDR3: CASSSTGSYNEQFF. CDR3 nucleotide sequence: TGTGCCAGCAGTAGTACGGGCTCCTACAATGAGCAGTTCTTC.

The rearrangement links TRBV5-1 to TRBJ2-3; TRBD2 might be the D (6 bases). This CDR3 contains 13 residues. V was pared by 5 bases and J by 2 bases, with 9 bases between. Germline assignment: CDR1 SGHRS and CDR2 YFSETQ. In DNA, the CDR3 is TGCGCCAGCAGGGACTACCTCACAGATACGCAGTATTTT. It is translated as CASRDYLTDTQYF.

The genes are TRBV4-3 and TRBJ2-1; TRBD1 matches at 10 bases. The CDR3 runs 17 residues. V dropped 2 bases and J dropped 6; count of bases not matched to a gene: 10. Germline values: CDR1 LGHNA, CDR2 YSLEER. The CDR3 protein is CASSQLEGQGSGNEQFF. The CDR3 nucleotides read TGCGCCAGCAGCCAATTAGAGGGACAGGGGTCCGGCAATGAGCAGTTCTTC.

The genes are TRBV28 and TRBJ1-1, with D perhaps TRBD1 (6 bases). The CDR3 is 14 amino acids. V was cut by 2 bases and J by 4 bases, with 11 bases left in between. Germline loops: CDR1 MDHEN, CDR2 SYDVKM. CDR3 sequence reads: CASSLQSTGTEAFF. For the CDR3, the DNA is TGTGCCAGCAGTTTACAATCGACAGGCACTGAAGCTTTCTTT. The whole variable domain, remainder taken from reference TRBV28 and TRBJ1-1, is DVKVTQSSRYLVKRTGEKVFLECVQDMDHENMFWYRQDPGLGLRLIYFSYDVKMKEKGDIPEGYSVSREKKERFSLILESASTNQTSMYLCASSLQSTGTEAFFGQGTRLTVV.

This chain joins TRBV19 and TRBJ2-7, with TRBD2 as a possible D gene (7 bases). Germline CDR1 and CDR2: LNHDA and SQIVND (reference sequence). The V end lost 5 bases, the J end lost 8 bases, and 16 bases lay between the germline ends. This CDR3 region has 13 residues. CDR3 loop: CASSPGEGWKQYF. CDR3 DNA sequence: TGTGCCAGTAGTCCAGGGGAGGGATGGAAGCAGTACTTC.

The chain uses TRBV19 and TRBJ1-3; tentative D call: TRBD1 (5 bases). The V end lost 3 bases, the J end lost 3 bases, and 12 bases lay between the germline ends. The CDR3 is 15 amino acids. Germline assignment: CDR1 LNHDA and CDR2 SQIVND (reference sequence). This CDR3 is CASSIGAIVGNTIYF. CDR3 nucleotides: TGTGCCAGTAGTATTGGGGCCATCGTTGGAAACACCATATATTTT.

The gene calls are TRBV14 and TRBJ1-2, with TRBD1 as a possible D gene (6 bases). Germline assignment: CDR1 SGHDN and CDR2 FVKESK. The CDR3 runs to 15 residues. Deletions cut 1 base from V and 5 bases from J, with 14 bases between. The CDR3 DNA sequence: TGTGCCAGCAGCCAAGGGTCCCGGGGGCCATATGGCTACACCTTC. It codes for CASSQGSRGPYGYTF.

The genes are TRBV28 and TRBJ2-7, with 10 bases lining up with TRBD1. The germline gives CDR1 MDHEN, CDR2 SYDVKM. The V gene end was trimmed by 6 bases and the J gene end by 2 bases; junction bases not matched to a gene: 4. The CDR3 consists of 14 residues. In DNA, the CDR3 is TGTGCCAGCAGCCCCGGACAGGGGGCCTACGAGCAGTACTTC. It encodes CASSPGQGAYEQYF.

This chain connects TRBV7-9 to TRBJ2-2, with 12 nucleotides matching TRBD2. The germline V gene has CDR1 SEHNR and CDR2 FQNEAQ (reference sequence). J lost 6 bases, V lost 9 bases, and 2 bases had no gene match. This CDR3 spans 13 amino acids. CDR3 sequence: CARGLAGPGELFF. CDR3 nucleotides: TGTGCCAGAGGACTAGCGGGACCCGGGGAGCTGTTTTTT.